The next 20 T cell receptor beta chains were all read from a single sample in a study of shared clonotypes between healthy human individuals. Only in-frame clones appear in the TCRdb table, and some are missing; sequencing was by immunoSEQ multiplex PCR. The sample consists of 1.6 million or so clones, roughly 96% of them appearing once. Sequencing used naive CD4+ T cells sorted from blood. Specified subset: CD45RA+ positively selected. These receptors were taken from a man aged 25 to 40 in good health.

This CDR3 reads CASSSWAVVDQPQHF. For the CDR3, the DNA is TGTGCCAGCAGCTCATGGGCAGTTGTTGATCAGCCCCAGCATTTT. The chain combines TRBV5-6 with TRBJ1-5; D unresolved. The ends were cut back, 3 bases at V and 5 bases at J, with 15 bases in the middle. CDR1 SGHDT and CDR2 YYEEEE come from the germline V gene. The CDR3 is 15 amino acids.

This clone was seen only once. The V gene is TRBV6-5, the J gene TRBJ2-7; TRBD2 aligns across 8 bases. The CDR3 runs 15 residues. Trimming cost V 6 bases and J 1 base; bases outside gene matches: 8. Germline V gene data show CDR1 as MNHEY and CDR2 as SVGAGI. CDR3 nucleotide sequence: TGTGCCAGCAGGAAAAGACTAGCGCAATCCTACGAGCAGTACTTC. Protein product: CASRKRLAQSYEQYF.

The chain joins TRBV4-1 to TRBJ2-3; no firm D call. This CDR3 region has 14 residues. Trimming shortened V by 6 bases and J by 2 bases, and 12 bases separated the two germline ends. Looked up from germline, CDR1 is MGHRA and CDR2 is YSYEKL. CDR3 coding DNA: TGCGCCAGCAGTAAGCTCCCGAACACAGATACGCAGTATTTT. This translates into CASSKLPNTDTQYF.

The CDR3 DNA reads TGTGCCAGCAGCTTCGCTCGGGGGGGGACCCTTTACAATGAGCAGTTCTTC. This gives the protein CASSFARGGTLYNEQFF. The chain recombines TRBV7-6 with TRBJ2-1; 8 bases map to TRBD2. The V gene's germline CDR1 is SGHVS and CDR2 FNYEAQ. This CDR3 is 17 amino acids long. V was pared by 3 bases and J by 4 bases, with 11 bases of the junction left unmatched.

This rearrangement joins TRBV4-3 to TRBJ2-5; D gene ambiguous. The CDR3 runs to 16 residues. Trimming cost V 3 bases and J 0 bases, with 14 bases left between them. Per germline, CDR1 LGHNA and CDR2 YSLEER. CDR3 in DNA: TGCGCCAGCAGCCAGGGAACGGTACAGTACCAAGAGACCCAGTACTTC. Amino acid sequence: CASSQGTVQYQETQYF.

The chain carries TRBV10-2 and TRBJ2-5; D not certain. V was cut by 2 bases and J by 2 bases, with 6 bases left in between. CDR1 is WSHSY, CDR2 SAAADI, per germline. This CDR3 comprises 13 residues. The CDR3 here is CASSEPVQETQYF. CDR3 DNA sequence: TGCGCCAGCAGTGAGCCAGTTCAAGAGACCCAGTACTTC.

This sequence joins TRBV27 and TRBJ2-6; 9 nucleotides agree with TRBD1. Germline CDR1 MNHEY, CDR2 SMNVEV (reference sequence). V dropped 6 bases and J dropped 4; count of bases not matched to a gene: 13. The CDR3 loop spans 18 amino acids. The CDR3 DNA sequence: TGTGCCAGCAGCCAAAGAAGGGACAGGGTATCCGGGGCCAACGTCCTGACTTTC. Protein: CASSQRRDRVSGANVLTF.

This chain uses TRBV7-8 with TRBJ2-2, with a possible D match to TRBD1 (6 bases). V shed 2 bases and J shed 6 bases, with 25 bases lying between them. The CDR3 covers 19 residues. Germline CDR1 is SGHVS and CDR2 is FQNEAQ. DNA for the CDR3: TGTGCCAGCAGCTTACAGAATTTTCCCCGGGACAAGGACGCCGGGGAGCTGTTTTTT. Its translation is CASSLQNFPRDKDAGELFF.

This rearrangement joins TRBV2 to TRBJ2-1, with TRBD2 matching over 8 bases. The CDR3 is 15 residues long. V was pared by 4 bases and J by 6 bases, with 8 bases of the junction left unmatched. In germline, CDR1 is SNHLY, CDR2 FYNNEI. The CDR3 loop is CASSVSREDPNEQFF. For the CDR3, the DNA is TGTGCCAGCAGTGTCTCGCGGGAGGACCCCAATGAGCAGTTCTTC.

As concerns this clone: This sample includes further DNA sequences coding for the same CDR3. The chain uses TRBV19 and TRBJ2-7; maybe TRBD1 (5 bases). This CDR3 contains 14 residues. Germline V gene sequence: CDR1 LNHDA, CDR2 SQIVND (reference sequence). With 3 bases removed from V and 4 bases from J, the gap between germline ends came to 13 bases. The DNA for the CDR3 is TGTGCCAGTAGTATCGGAAGGGGCTCATACGAGCAGTACTTC. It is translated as CASSIGRGSYEQYF.

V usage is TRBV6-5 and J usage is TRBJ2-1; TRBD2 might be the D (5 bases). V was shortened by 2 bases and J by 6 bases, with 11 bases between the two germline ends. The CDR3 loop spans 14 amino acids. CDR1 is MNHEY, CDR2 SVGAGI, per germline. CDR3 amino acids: CASSYTRLRNEQFF. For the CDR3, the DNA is TGTGCCAGCAGTTACACGAGACTACGCAATGAGCAGTTCTTC.

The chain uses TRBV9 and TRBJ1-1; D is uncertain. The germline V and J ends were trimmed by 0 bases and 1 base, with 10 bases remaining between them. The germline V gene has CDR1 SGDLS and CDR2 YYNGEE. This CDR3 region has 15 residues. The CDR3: CASSVGRGRNTEAFF. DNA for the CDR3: TGTGCCAGCAGCGTAGGAAGAGGTAGGAACACTGAAGCTTTCTTT.

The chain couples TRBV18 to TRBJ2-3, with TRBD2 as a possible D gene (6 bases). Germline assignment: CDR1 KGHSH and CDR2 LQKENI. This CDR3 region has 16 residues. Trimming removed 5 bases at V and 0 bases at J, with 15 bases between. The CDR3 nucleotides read TGTGCCAGCTCAACGATAGCGGAGCCTAGCACAGATACGCAGTATTTT. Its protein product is CASSTIAEPSTDTQYF.

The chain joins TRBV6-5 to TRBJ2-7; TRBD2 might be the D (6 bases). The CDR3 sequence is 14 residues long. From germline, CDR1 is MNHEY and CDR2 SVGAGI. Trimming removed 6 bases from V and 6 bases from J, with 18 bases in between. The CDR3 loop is CASSNTAGLFEQYF. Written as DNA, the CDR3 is TGTGCCAGCAGCAACACCGCGGGACTCTTCGAGCAGTACTTC.

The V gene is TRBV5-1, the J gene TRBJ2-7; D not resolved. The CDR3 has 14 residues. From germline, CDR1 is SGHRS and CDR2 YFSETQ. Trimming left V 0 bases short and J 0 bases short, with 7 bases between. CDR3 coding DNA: TGCGCCAGCAGCTTGGGCCACCCCTCCTACGAGCAGTACTTC. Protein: CASSLGHPSYEQYF.

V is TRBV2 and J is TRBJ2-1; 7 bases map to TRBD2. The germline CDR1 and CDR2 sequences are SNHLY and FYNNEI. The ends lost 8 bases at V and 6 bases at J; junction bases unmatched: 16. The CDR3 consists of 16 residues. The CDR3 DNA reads TGTGCCAGCGAGGTAATAAGCGGGACGTTAGGCAATGAGCAGTTCTTC. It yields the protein CASEVISGTLGNEQFF.

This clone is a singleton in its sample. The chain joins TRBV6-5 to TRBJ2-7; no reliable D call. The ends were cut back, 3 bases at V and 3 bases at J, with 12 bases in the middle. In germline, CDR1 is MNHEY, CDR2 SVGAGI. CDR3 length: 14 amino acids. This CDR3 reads CASSYRPRNYEQYF. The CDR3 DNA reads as TGTGCCAGCAGTTATCGCCCAAGGAACTACGAGCAGTACTTC.

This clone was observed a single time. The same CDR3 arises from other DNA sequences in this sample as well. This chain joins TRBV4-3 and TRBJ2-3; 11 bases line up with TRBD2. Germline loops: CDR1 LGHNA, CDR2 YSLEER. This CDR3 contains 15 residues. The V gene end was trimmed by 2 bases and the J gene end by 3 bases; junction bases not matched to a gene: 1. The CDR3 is CASSQTSGSTDTQYF. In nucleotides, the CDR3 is TGCGCCAGCAGCCAAACTAGCGGGAGTACAGATACGCAGTATTTT.

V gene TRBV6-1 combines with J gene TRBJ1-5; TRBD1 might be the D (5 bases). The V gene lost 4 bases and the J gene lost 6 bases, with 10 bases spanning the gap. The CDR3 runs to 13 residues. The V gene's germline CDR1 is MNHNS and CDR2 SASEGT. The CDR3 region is CASSAERGQPQHF. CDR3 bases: TGTGCCAGCAGTGCGGAGAGGGGTCAGCCCCAGCATTTT.

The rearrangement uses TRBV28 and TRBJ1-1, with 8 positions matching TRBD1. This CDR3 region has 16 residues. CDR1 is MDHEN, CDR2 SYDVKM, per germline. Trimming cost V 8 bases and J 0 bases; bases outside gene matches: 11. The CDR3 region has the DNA TGTGCCAGCCCAGCCGGGACAGGCAACATGAACACTGAAGCTTTCTTT. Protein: CASPAGTGNMNTEAFF.